The 16 T cell receptor beta chains presented below share a single source sample, sequenced in a study of blood T cell repertoires in COVID-19. The method was immunoSEQ multiplex PCR; TCRdb's version includes in-frame clones alone and lacks a portion of them. The sample yields tens of thousands of clones, around 83% seen once. The sequenced sample was peripheral blood. The receptors were gathered from a man older than 75 with acute or convalescent COVID-19.

The chain employs TRBV6-5 and TRBJ1-6, with unresolved D. Germline assignment: CDR1 MNHEY and CDR2 SVGAGI. V was trimmed by 6 bases and J by 0 bases, leaving 9 bases between them. The CDR3 sequence is 15 residues long. The CDR3 DNA sequence: TGTGCCAGCAGGAGTGGGAGCTCCTATAATTCACCCCTCCACTTT. Translating gives CASRSGSSYNSPLHF.

This sequence joins TRBV27 and TRBJ1-6; weak D call: TRBD1 (6 bases). V shed 2 bases and J shed 7 bases, with 12 bases lying between them. This CDR3 has 15 amino acids. Germline V CDR1 and CDR2: MNHEY, SMNVEV (reference sequence). CDR3 loop: CASSLRPGENSPLHF. DNA for the CDR3: TGTGCCAGCAGTTTACGACCAGGGGAGAATTCACCCCTCCACTTT.

The J gene is TRBJ2-3, the V gene TRBV19, with no clear D. V lost 5 bases and J lost 3, with 9 bases in between. The CDR3 runs 13 residues. Germline CDR1 is LNHDA and CDR2 is SQIVND (reference sequence). The CDR3 sequence: CASSASDTDTQYF. CDR3 in DNA: TGTGCCAGTAGTGCCAGCGATACAGATACGCAGTATTTT.

The rearrangement links TRBV19 to TRBJ2-3; 9 bases line up with TRBD2. Germline assignment: CDR1 LNHDA and CDR2 SQIVND (reference sequence). The CDR3 length is 15 residues. In nucleotides, the CDR3 is TGTGCGTGTTCTAGCGGGGATACTAGCACAGATACGCAGTATTTT. It yields the protein CACSSGDTSTDTQYF.

The rearrangement joins TRBV28 to TRBJ1-6, with D tentatively TRBD1 (5 bases). Trimming left V 3 bases short and J 6 bases short, with 12 bases between. Germline-derived CDR1 and CDR2 are MDHEN and SYDVKM. The CDR3 has 15 amino acids. The CDR3 reads CASSLGRGSNSPLHF. As DNA, the CDR3 is TGTGCCAGCAGTTTGGGGCGCGGGAGTAATTCACCCCTCCACTTT.

The chain links TRBV11-2 to TRBJ1-3; D call uncertain. CDR3 length: 17 amino acids. The V gene's germline CDR1 is SGHAT and CDR2 FQNNGV. Trimming took 0 bases from V and 4 from J, leaving 16 bases between them. CDR3: CASSLEPPGVAGNTIYF. CDR3 in DNA: TGTGCCAGCAGCTTAGAGCCCCCCGGGGTAGCCGGAAACACCATATATTTT.

The chain joins TRBV3-1 (or the pseudogene TRBV3-2) to TRBJ1-6, with 8 bases matching TRBD1. The junction had 12 bases not matched to a gene; V was cut back by 1 base and J by 4 bases. The CDR3 contains 19 residues. The germline V gene has CDR1 LGHDT and CDR2 YNNKEL (reference sequence). CDR3 region: CASSQGLPDRGAYNSPLHF. CDR3 sequence (DNA): TGTGCCAGCAGCCAAGGACTTCCCGACAGGGGAGCTTATAATTCACCCCTCCACTTT.

The rearrangement links TRBV6-5 to TRBJ2-6; possibly TRBD1 for D (5 bases). V lost 6 bases and J lost 0, with 9 bases in between. Germline V CDR1 and CDR2: MNHEY, SVGAGI. The CDR3 totals 15 residues. The CDR3 is CASRGLYSGANVLTF. For the CDR3, the DNA is TGTGCCAGCAGGGGGCTATACTCTGGGGCCAACGTCCTGACTTTC.

The rearrangement joins TRBV7-6 to TRBJ2-1, with 8 nucleotides matching TRBD2. CDR1 and CDR2 from the germline V gene are SGHVS and FNYEAQ. This CDR3 contains 19 residues. Trimming removed 2 bases from V and 3 bases from J; junction bases left unmatched: 15. This CDR3 reads CASSLLGGGLGRSYNEQFF. CDR3 sequence (DNA): TGTGCCAGCAGCTTACTCGGGGGGGGGTTAGGACGAAGCTACAATGAGCAGTTCTTC.

The rearrangement joins TRBV18 to TRBJ2-3, with TRBD1 matching over 10 bases. The J segment lost 4 bases and the V segment lost 3 bases, leaving 16 bases of the junction unmatched. The V gene's germline CDR1 is KGHSH and CDR2 LQKENI. The CDR3 is 19 amino acids. The CDR3 DNA sequence: TGTGCCAGCTCACCGAAACCGGGACAGGGGCTCGCGCCTGCAGATACGCAGTATTTT. Its protein is CASSPKPGQGLAPADTQYF. Variable domain in full (rest from reference TRBV18 and TRBJ2-3): NAGVMQNPRHLVRRRGQEARLRCSPMKGHSHVYWYRQLPEEGLKFMVYLQKENIIDESGMPKERFSAEFPKEGPSILRIQQVVRGDSAAYFCASSPKPGQGLAPADTQYFGPGTRLTVL.

This clone came up a few times. J is TRBJ1-1 and V is TRBV18; D is possibly TRBD1 (5 bases). CDR1 KGHSH and CDR2 LQKENI come from the germline V gene. Trimming shortened V by 3 bases and J by 3 bases, and 8 bases separated the two germline ends. CDR3 length: 13 amino acids. CDR3 region: CASSPDIDTEAFF. The CDR3 coding sequence is TGTGCCAGCTCACCGGACATAGACACTGAAGCTTTCTTT.

J is TRBJ1-2 and V is TRBV5-1; 9 nucleotides align to TRBD1. The CDR3 contains 14 residues. CDR1 and CDR2 from the germline V gene are SGHRS and YFSETQ. Trimming removed 4 bases from V and 8 bases from J; junction bases left unmatched: 9. The chain's CDR3 is CASSPWTGARGYTF. The CDR3, as DNA: TGCGCCAGCAGCCCGTGGACAGGGGCCCGAGGCTACACCTTC.

The CDR3 coding sequence is TGTGCCAGCTCGAGGGACAGCCTGAACACTGAAGCTTTCTTT. Amino acid sequence: CASSRDSLNTEAFF. This chain joins TRBV5-5 and TRBJ1-1; TRBD1 matches 7 bases. V trimming: 7 bases; J trimming: 0 bases; junction bases outside the gene matches: 6. The CDR3 has 14 residues. Germline assignment: CDR1 SGHKS and CDR2 YYEKEE (reference sequence).

The gene calls are TRBV7-2 and TRBJ1-2, with 10 bases lining up with TRBD1. The trim removed 1 base at V and 7 bases at J, leaving 3 bases unmatched. The germline V gene has CDR1 SGHTA and CDR2 FQGNSA. The CDR3 has 14 amino acids. This CDR3 is CASSLGGTGVGYTF. The CDR3 DNA follows: TGTGCCAGCAGCTTAGGAGGGACAGGGGTTGGCTACACCTTC. The full variable domain, in which reference TRBV7-2 and TRBJ1-2 provide the parts outside the CDR3, is GAGVSQSPSNKVTEKGKDVELRCDPISGHTALYWYRQSLGQGLEFLIYFQGNSAPDKSGLPSDRFSAERTGGSVSTLTIQRTQQEDSAVYLCASSLGGTGVGYTFGSGTRLTVV.

The chain combines TRBV6-5 with TRBJ2-6, with 7 bases aligning to TRBD1. CDR1 is MNHEY, CDR2 SVGAGI, per germline. Trimming removed 5 bases from V and 0 bases from J; junction bases left unmatched: 1. The CDR3 is 15 residues long. CDR3 nucleotide sequence: TGTGCCAGCAGTCCAGGGGGCTCTGGGGCCAACGTCCTGACTTTC. This translates into CASSPGGSGANVLTF.

The chain combines TRBV5-4 with TRBJ2-2; TRBD1 might be the D (6 bases). The CDR3 sequence is 15 residues long. Trimming removed 4 bases at V and 0 bases at J, with 10 bases between. Germline loops: CDR1 SGHNT, CDR2 YYREEE (reference sequence). In DNA form, the CDR3 reads TGTGCCAGCAGCACTTGGACAGCGAACACCGGGGAGCTGTTTTTT. This gives the protein CASSTWTANTGELFF.